This T cell receptor (beta chain) stems from a study of T cell repertoires in cytomegalovirus infection. About the research overall: HLA-B-restricted CMV epitopes that are well studied were used alongside recently identified HLA-C-restricted ones. CMV infection plus the matching HLA type was flagged by public TCR beta signatures.

Each CDR3 protein gets one entry after TCRdb re-called the reads with MiXCR. The table lists around 58,000 distinct CDR3 sequences, just over 20% of them singletons, with around 70% in the top ten. Turning to this clonotype: Antigen unknown.

CDR3 size: 16 residues. V was clipped by 4 bases and J by 0 bases, with 15 bases between them. Germline V lookup: CDR1 MNHGY, CDR2 SAAAGT. This specimen was CD8+ T cells from cultured PBMCs, taken from culture after CMV antigen stimulation. The rearrangement uses TRBV6-8 and TRBJ1-1; D is uncertain. The origin of this receptor is a human donor in good health (CMV status not recorded). Some clones in this sample may be carry-over from other donors' samples. The DNA of the CDR3 is TGTGCCAGCAGTTTTACACCTCGGCCCATGAACACTGAAGCTTTCTTT. Translating it yields CASSFTPRPMNTEAFF.